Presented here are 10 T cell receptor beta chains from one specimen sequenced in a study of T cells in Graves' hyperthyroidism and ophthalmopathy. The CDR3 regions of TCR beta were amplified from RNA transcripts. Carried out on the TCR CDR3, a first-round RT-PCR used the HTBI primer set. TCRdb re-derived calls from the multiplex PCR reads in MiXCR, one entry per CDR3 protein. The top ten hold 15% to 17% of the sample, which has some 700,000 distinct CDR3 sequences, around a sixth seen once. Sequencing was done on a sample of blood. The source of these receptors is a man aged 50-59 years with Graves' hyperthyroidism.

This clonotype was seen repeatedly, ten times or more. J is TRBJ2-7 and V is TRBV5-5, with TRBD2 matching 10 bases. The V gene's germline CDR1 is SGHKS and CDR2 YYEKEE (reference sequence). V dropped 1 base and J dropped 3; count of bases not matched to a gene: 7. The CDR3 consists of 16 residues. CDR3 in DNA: TGTGCCAGCAGCTTGAGCGGGAGGGGCCACTTCTACGAGCAGTACTTC. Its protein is CASSLSGRGHFYEQYF.

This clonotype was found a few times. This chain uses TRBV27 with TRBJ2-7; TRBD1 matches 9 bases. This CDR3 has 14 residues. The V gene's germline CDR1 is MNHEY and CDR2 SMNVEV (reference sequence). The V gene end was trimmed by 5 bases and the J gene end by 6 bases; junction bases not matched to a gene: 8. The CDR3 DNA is TGTGCCAGCAGTCTCCGGGACAGGGCTGGCGAGCAGTACTTC. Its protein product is CASSLRDRAGEQYF.

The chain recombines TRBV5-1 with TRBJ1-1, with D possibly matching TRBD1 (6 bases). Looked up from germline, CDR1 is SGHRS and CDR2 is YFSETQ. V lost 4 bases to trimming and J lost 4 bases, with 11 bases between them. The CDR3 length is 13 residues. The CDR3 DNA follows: TGCGCCAGCAGCAACCAGGGGTCCACTGAAGCTTTCTTT. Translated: CASSNQGSTEAFF.

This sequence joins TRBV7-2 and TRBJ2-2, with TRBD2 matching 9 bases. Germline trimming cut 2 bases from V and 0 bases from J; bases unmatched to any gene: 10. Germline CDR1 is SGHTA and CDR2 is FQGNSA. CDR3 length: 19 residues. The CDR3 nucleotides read TGTGCCAGCAGCTTAAGGAGATTAGCGGGAGCCGCGAACACCGGGGAGCTGTTTTTT. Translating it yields CASSLRRLAGAANTGELFF.

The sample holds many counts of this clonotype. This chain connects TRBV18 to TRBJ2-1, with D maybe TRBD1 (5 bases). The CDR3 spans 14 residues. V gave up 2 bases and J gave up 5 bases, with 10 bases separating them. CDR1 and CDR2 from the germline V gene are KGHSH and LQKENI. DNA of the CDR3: TGTGCCAGCTCACCAGCTATGGGGCACAATGAGCAGTTCTTC. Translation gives CASSPAMGHNEQFF.

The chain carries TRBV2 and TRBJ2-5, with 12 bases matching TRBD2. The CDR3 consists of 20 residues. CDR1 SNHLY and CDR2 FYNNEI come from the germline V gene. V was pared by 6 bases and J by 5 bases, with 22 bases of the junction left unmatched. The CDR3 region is CASSPGTTSGSTMPGETQYF. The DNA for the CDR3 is TGTGCCAGCAGCCCGGGGACGACTAGCGGGAGTACTATGCCCGGGGAGACCCAGTACTTC.

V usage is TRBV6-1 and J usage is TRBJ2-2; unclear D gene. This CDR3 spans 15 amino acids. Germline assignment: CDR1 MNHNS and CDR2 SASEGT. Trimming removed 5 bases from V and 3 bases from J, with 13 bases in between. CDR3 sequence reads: CASSPPLYHTGELFF. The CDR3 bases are TGTGCCAGCAGTCCGCCTCTTTACCACACCGGGGAGCTGTTTTTT.

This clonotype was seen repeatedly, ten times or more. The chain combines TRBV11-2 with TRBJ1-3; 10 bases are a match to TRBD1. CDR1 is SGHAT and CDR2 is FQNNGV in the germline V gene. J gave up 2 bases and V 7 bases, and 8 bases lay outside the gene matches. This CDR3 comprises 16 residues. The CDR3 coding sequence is TGTGCCAGCACCTCCCGACAGGGGGCTGCTGGAAACACCATATATTTT. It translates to CASTSRQGAAGNTIYF.

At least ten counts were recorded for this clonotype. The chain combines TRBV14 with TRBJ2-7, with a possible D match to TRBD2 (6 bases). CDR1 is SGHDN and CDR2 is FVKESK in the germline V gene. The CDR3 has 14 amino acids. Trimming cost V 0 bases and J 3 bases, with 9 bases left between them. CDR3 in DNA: TGTGCCAGCAGCCAAGATGGGGGGATCTACGAGCAGTACTTC. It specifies CASSQDGGIYEQYF.

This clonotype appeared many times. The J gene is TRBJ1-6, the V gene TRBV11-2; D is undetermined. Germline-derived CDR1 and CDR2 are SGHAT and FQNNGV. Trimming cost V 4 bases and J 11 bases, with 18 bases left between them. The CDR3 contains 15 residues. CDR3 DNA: TGTGCCAGCAGCTCAAGCGCGGGTCCCCCGCCACCCCTCCACTTT. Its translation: CASSSSAGPPPPLHF. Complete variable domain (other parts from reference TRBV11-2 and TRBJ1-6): EAGVAQSPRYKIIEKRQSVAFWCNPISGHATLYWYQQILGQGPKLLIQFQNNGVVDDSQLPKDRFSAERLKGVDSTLKIQPAKLEDSAVYLCASSSSAGPPPPLHFGNGTRLTVT.